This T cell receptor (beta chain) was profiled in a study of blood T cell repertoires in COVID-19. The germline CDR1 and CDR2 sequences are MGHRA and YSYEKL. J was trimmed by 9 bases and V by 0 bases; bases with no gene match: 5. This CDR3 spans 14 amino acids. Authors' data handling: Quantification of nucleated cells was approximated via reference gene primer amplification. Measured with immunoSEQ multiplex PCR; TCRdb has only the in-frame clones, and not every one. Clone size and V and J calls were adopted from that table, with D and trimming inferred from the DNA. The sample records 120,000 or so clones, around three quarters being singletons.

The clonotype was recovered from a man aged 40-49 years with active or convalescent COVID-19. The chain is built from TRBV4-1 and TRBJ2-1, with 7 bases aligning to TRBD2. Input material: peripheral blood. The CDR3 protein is CASSQEAGEGEQFF. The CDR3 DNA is TGCGCCAGCAGCCAAGAGGCGGGGGAAGGTGAGCAGTTCTTC.